Described below is a single T cell receptor (beta chain) sequence and its context. Using immunoSEQ multiplex PCR, the repertoire was profiled, and TCRdb retains in-frame clones only, with some absent. Seen here are just over 250,000 clones, about 89% observed once, and the top ten hold roughly 9.8%. This specimen comes from a study of blood T cell repertoires in COVID-19. Across the whole study: Acute and convalescent COVID-19 specimens originated in the United States, Italy and Spain.

In germline, CDR1 is GTSNPN, CDR2 SVGIG (reference sequence). V shed 0 bases and J shed 8 bases, with 13 bases lying between them. This CDR3 region has 14 residues. The clonotype originates from a man aged 40-50 years who had recovered from COVID-19. The V and J genes are TRBV30 and TRBJ1-4; TRBD1 is a possible D gene (6 bases). The sample consisted of peripheral blood. This chain's CDR3 is CAWSVRGAGEKLFF. The CDR3 DNA reads TGTGCCTGGAGTGTACGGGGGGCCGGGGAAAAACTGTTTTTT.